Shown below are 18 T cell receptor beta chains from a single sample sequenced in a study of blood T cell repertoires in COVID-19. Here immunoSEQ multiplex PCR was the method, and the copy in TCRdb shows in-frame clones only, minus some. The table has 400,000 to 500,000 clones, roughly 90% seen once. Material for sequencing was PBMCs or T cells enriched from blood (not recorded which). These receptors were obtained from a woman aged 18-35 years who had been exposed to COVID-19.

Regarding this clone: Other DNA sequences in the same sample also yield this CDR3. The V and J genes are TRBV30 and TRBJ2-1; 7 bases map to TRBD2. In germline, CDR1 is GTSNPN, CDR2 SVGIG (reference sequence). The CDR3 contains 14 residues. V shed 3 bases, J shed 2 bases, and the junction held 4 bases outside the gene matches. Written as DNA, the CDR3 is TGTGCCTGGAGACCTAGCGGAACCTACAATGAGCAGTTCTTC. Amino acids: CAWRPSGTYNEQFF.

The chain couples TRBV5-1 to TRBJ2-7; D remains ambiguous. With 2 bases removed from V and 0 bases from J, the gap between germline ends came to 15 bases. Looked up from germline, CDR1 is SGHRS and CDR2 is YFSETQ. CDR3 size: 16 residues. For the CDR3, the DNA is TGCGCCAGCAGCTTCACCCCGAGGCCTATCTCCTACGAGCAGTACTTC. Translating gives CASSFTPRPISYEQYF.

The chain recombines TRBV7-2 with TRBJ2-7; no firm D call. The germline CDR1 and CDR2 sequences are SGHTA and FQGNSA. Trimming cost V 1 base and J 2 bases, with 12 bases left between them. The CDR3 sequence is 15 residues long. The CDR3 nucleotides read TGTGCCAGCAGCTTAGGGGCAGGCCTCCCCTACGAGCAGTACTTC. Its protein is CASSLGAGLPYEQYF.

The chain couples TRBV28 to TRBJ1-2, with 9 bases matching TRBD1. The CDR3 runs to 16 residues. The V gene's germline CDR1 is MDHEN and CDR2 SYDVKM. The V segment lost 1 base and the J segment 4 bases; nucleotides outside the gene matches: 7. CDR3 bases: TGTGCCAGCAGTTTATTACAGGGGGCTAGTGGCTATGGCTACACCTTC. Amino acids: CASSLLQGASGYGYTF.

V usage is TRBV4-3 and J usage is TRBJ2-1; TRBD2 aligns across 14 bases. The V and J ends lost 0 bases and 10 bases, in that order; junction bases with no gene match: 14. Germline V gene lookup returns CDR1 LGHNA and CDR2 YSLEER. This CDR3 is built from 19 residues. CDR3 bases: TGCGCCAGCAGCCAAGAATACCCCACGACTAGCGGGGGGGCCGTGGAGCAGTTCTTC. It specifies CASSQEYPTTSGGAVEQFF.

The chain couples TRBV5-8 to TRBJ2-7, with D perhaps matching TRBD2 (7 bases). Trimming shortened V by 2 bases and J by 2 bases, and 26 bases separated the two germline ends. The CDR3 covers 19 residues. CDR1 and CDR2 from the germline V gene are SGHTS and YDEGEE. This CDR3 is CASSFLLGPYREGAYEQYF. The CDR3 region has the DNA TGTGCCAGCAGCTTCCTACTAGGGCCGTATAGGGAGGGGGCCTACGAGCAGTACTTC.

This clone was picked up one time. The rearrangement joins TRBV6-5 to TRBJ1-2, with a weak D call TRBD1 (5 bases). The germline V and J ends were trimmed by 6 bases and 1 base, with 12 bases remaining between them. This CDR3 is 14 amino acids long. In germline, CDR1 is MNHEY, CDR2 SVGAGI. The CDR3 DNA reads as TGTGCCAGCAGCCTCCAGGGAAATAACTATGGCTACACCTTC. Amino acid sequence: CASSLQGNNYGYTF.

V gene TRBV11-2 combines with J gene TRBJ1-1; perhaps TRBD1 as D (6 bases). Germline V lookup: CDR1 SGHAT, CDR2 FQNNGV. V gave up 5 bases and J gave up 8 bases, with 9 bases separating them. The CDR3 sequence is 11 residues long. DNA of the CDR3: TGTGCCAGCAGCCCACAGGGCGAAGCTTTCTTT. Translated: CASSPQGEAFF.

The chain carries TRBV18 and TRBJ1-2; no clear D. The V gene's germline CDR1 is KGHSH and CDR2 LQKENI. V gave up 4 bases and J gave up 6 bases, with 12 bases separating them. The CDR3 sequence is 13 residues long. The CDR3 reads CASSQEGLDGYTF. CDR3 DNA: TGTGCCAGCTCACAGGAGGGCTTGGATGGCTACACCTTC. Full variable domain (missing parts from reference TRBV18 and TRBJ1-2): NAGVMQNPRHLVRRRGQEARLRCSPMKGHSHVYWYRQLPEEGLKFMVYLQKENIIDESGMPKERFSAEFPKEGPSILRIQQVVRGDSAAYFCASSQEGLDGYTFGSGTRLTVV.

The gene calls are TRBV6-5 and TRBJ2-2; tentative D call: TRBD1 (6 bases). The CDR3 is 15 amino acids. V shed 6 bases and J shed 4 bases, with 15 bases lying between them. Germline CDR1 reads MNHEY; CDR2 reads SVGAGI. The CDR3 DNA sequence: TGTGCCAGCAGCCGCCGTAACAGGGCCACCGGGGAGCTGTTTTTT. This translates into CASSRRNRATGELFF.

This clone was observed once. The genes are TRBV11-2 and TRBJ2-7; 9 bases match TRBD2. V lost 2 bases to trimming and J lost 0 bases; unmatched junction nucleotides: 2. Germline CDR1 is SGHAT and CDR2 is FQNNGV. The CDR3 extends over 15 amino acids. The DNA of the CDR3 is TGTGCCAGCAGCTTATATAGCGGGAGCTCCTACGAGCAGTACTTC. It specifies CASSLYSGSSYEQYF.

The chain uses TRBV7-2 and TRBJ2-1; TRBD2 agrees at 10 bases. V lost 2 bases and J lost 14; bases outside the gene matches: 9. There are 14 residues in the CDR3. Germline V CDR1 and CDR2: SGHTA, FQGNSA. CDR3 coding DNA: TGTGCCAGCAGCTTAAGGATGAGCGGGAGGGCAAAGTTCTTC. This codes for CASSLRMSGRAKFF.

J is TRBJ2-7 and V is TRBV4-3; 8 nucleotides line up with TRBD2. The germline CDR1 and CDR2 sequences are LGHNA and YSLEER. The CDR3 has 18 residues. The V gene end was trimmed by 0 bases and the J gene end by 0 bases; junction bases not matched to a gene: 10. The CDR3, as DNA: TGCGCCAGCAGCCAAGATCTTGTTGGCGGGGGGTTCTCCTACGAGCAGTACTTC. Its translation is CASSQDLVGGGFSYEQYF.

V gene TRBV28 combines with J gene TRBJ2-7, with TRBD1 identical over 10 bases. CDR1 is MDHEN and CDR2 is SYDVKM in the germline V gene. The CDR3 sequence is 14 residues long. V dropped 5 bases and J dropped 5; count of bases not matched to a gene: 6. The CDR3 DNA reads TGTGCCAGCAGTCCCCGGGACAGGGGCAACGAGCAGTACTTC. It translates to CASSPRDRGNEQYF.

This clone was seen more than once but under ten times. The rearrangement links TRBV5-1 to TRBJ2-2, with 12 nucleotides matching TRBD2. This CDR3 region has 18 residues. Trimming at V came to 0 bases and at J to 3 bases, leaving 6 bases not matched to a gene. Per the germline V gene, CDR1 is SGHRS and CDR2 is YFSETQ. CDR3 DNA sequence: TGCGCCAGCAGCTTGGGAACTAGCGGGAGGTCAGACACCGGGGAGCTGTTTTTT. It is translated as CASSLGTSGRSDTGELFF.

This clone was recorded once. This sequence joins TRBV30 and TRBJ1-2; D perhaps matches TRBD1 (5 bases). V dropped 5 bases and J dropped 4 bases, with 5 bases sitting between them. The germline gives CDR1 GTSNPN, CDR2 SVGIG (reference sequence). The CDR3 spans 10 residues. This chain's CDR3 is CAWDSYGYTF. The DNA of the CDR3 is TGTGCCTGGGACAGCTATGGCTACACCTTC.

This clone is a singleton in its sample. This rearrangement joins TRBV6-6 to TRBJ2-2; no clear D. Trimming took 5 bases from V and 0 from J, leaving 13 bases between them. Germline V gives CDR1 MNHNY, CDR2 SVGAGI (reference sequence). This CDR3 region has 16 residues. CDR3 in amino acids: CASSAVRLANTGELFF. CDR3 sequence (DNA): TGTGCCAGCAGTGCAGTCAGGTTGGCGAACACCGGGGAGCTGTTTTTT.

This clone was seen once. The chain carries TRBV7-2 and TRBJ2-1; D perhaps matches TRBD1 (5 bases). The V end lost 5 bases, the J end lost 3 bases, and 14 bases lay between the germline ends. This CDR3 region has 15 residues. Germline-derived CDR1 and CDR2 are SGHTA and FQGNSA. The CDR3 loop is CASSPNRQSYNEQFF. CDR3 in DNA: TGTGCCAGCAGCCCGAATCGACAGAGCTACAATGAGCAGTTCTTC.